The source of this TCR beta chain is a study of blood T cell repertoires in COVID-19. Self-reported history from a screening survey and questionnaire set each donor's cohort. Donors in Cohort 3 counted as recovered after two negative PCRs, clearance, or symptom resolution. Measured with immunoSEQ multiplex PCR; TCRdb has only the in-frame clones, and not every one. The data hold 380,000 or so clones, with approximately 89% observed a single time. This clonotype originated in a man aged 30 to 39 who had recovered from COVID-19. The sequencing sample was made of PBMCs or T cells enriched from blood (not recorded which).

CDR3 nucleotide sequence: TGTGCCAGCAGTTCAGCAGGGGAGAATGAAGCTTTCTTT. It specifies CASSSAGENEAFF. The chain uses TRBV6-2 or TRBV6-3 and TRBJ1-1; the D gene is possibly TRBD1 (6 bases). Germline loops: CDR1 MNHEY, CDR2 SVGEGT. Trimming removed 4 bases from V and 7 bases from J, with 13 bases in between. The CDR3 is 13 amino acids.